This T cell receptor beta chain was identified during a study of cytomegalovirus exposure and HLA in healthy donors (TCRdb year 2017). As for the study more broadly: According to an earlier analysis of several hundred of the donors, some 170 million T cells yielded 95 million to 140 million unique TCR beta sequences and around 300 Gb of sequence data. Approximately 300 gigabases of sequencing data and around 90 million unique TCR sequences made up an early release that covered under 750 HLA-typed donors. Among the approximately 430 genotyped donors, under 90% belonged to the genetic ancestry cluster associated with self-reported Caucasian donors. The study aimed to test whether signatures of past pathogen exposure could be identified by cataloging public T cell receptors. The study profiled the T cell repertoires of hundreds of subjects by immunosequencing and related them to cytomegalovirus serostatus. A separate validation cohort of 100 to 150 different subjects was used in addition to the roughly 670-subject first cohort. To predict cytomegalovirus infection status, the study brought together high-throughput TCR immunosequencing, statistical association of individual TCRs with disease status, and machine learning. In a later analysis, previously published TCR beta repertoires from several hundred donors were re-analyzed and high-resolution HLA genotyping was added so that TCR occurrence patterns could be studied. In the later analysis, no new phenotypic data were used to find candidate immune exposures; instead, reliance was placed on TCR beta sequences and their occurrence across donors. To decide whether each TCR beta V gene segment behaved as functional or pseudogenic, an earlier analysis of some 600 of the donors relied on high-throughput TCR beta sequencing. Donor age, sex, ethnicity and CMV serostatus were compiled together with the repertoire data. Genome-wide SNP genotypes for about 65% of the roughly 700 donors were used in a later genetic analysis, which treated that subset as a discovery cohort. Every repertoire in the discovery cohort had been generated on one and the same sequencing platform. Class I and class II HLA loci were covered by the typing at four-digit resolution. The number of donors typed differed by locus, with roughly 620-640 for A, B, C, DRB1 and DQB1, around 500 for DQA1, approximately 580 for DPA1, and around 430 for DPB1. About five DR-DQ haplotypes were treated as single units for association and clustering because of strong linkage in the cohort. On average, roughly 240,000 unique TCR beta nucleotide sequences were sequenced per donor among some 430 genotyped donors of the cohort, with around 19% of those sequences being non-productive. The investigation overall reported the following: Some IMGT-functional V segments, including TRBV6-2 and TRBV6-3, could not be distinguished by the 87-base-pair reads and were therefore excluded. It was suggested by the authors that the approach could potentially be generalized to other disease states and immunological phenotypes. Several of the top co-occurrence clusters appeared to be linked to parvovirus B19, influenza, CMV and Epstein-Barr virus, according to a later analysis. CMV serostatus was the only immune exposure information available for the cohort. Because HLA typing was unavailable for some donors at each locus, only the typed subset was used in association tests. A further reported finding was that TCR beta sequences accurately predicted the HLA-A and HLA-B alleles for most subjects in the first cohort. A cluster of highly shared sequence variants was judged likely to represent a technical artifact of the sequencing pipeline. Three of the identified cytomegalovirus-associated TCR beta chains were confirmed in vitro to be specific for cytomegalovirus antigens. An earlier analysis of some 590 of the donors showed that most TCR beta V segments appeared in productive rearrangements either about 90% or about 30% of the time, which broadly matched IMGT annotations. The earlier analysis of approximately 590 of the donors excluded approximately 17 rarely observed V segments, including chromosome 9 orphons, because counts were too low. Only TCR beta chains were sequenced in this cohort, and the absence of alpha or paired-chain data limited detectable features. Strong co-occurrence of HLA alleles, especially DR and DQ, made assigning TCR associations to individual alleles difficult. According to a later genetic analysis, donors in an Asian-associated ancestry cluster had fewer N-insertions in productive TCRs than the approximately 630-donor mean. The classifier was reported to diagnose cytomegalovirus status with high specificity and sensitivity in both the original and validation cohorts. Most TCR sequences were observed very rarely across donors, whereas some public TCRs were present in many individuals. Compared with equally common non-associated chains, HLA-associated TCR beta chains in a later analysis were more clonally expanded and had lower generation probabilities. In a later analysis, the rate of TCR association differed among HLA loci, with DRB1 alleles having the most associated TCRs and HLA-C alleles having the fewest. The presence/absence analyses assumed that sequencing depth was roughly uniform across donors, and that assumption may not be true. In a later analysis, more than 15,000 TCR beta sequences were associated with specific HLA alleles at a false discovery rate of 0.05. Linkage disequilibrium might explain the correlated functional status among segregating V segments, but an unknown experimental factor could not be ruled out. In a later analysis, most CMV-associated TCR beta chains were found to appear HLA-restricted, with HLA associations seemingly driven largely by CMV exposure. A later genetic analysis associated a missense DCLRE1C variant with V-gene and J-gene trimming of TCR beta chains, and an independent cohort replicated the association. The study gave a list of under 200 TCR beta chains associated with cytomegalovirus.

The cohort was made up of around 720 healthy bone marrow donors. At the time of sampling, every cohort member was nominally healthy, though immune exposures that went unrecorded were likely present. The donor tested CMV seronegative, placing the donor among the roughly 400 seronegative members of the cohort. Each donor provided a peripheral blood sample, and peripheral blood mononuclear cells were used for TCR beta sequencing. Genomic DNA was extracted from the blood cell samples with the Qiagen DNeasy Blood Extraction Kit. The CDR3 covers 15 residues, taking in both the cysteine and the phenylalanine. Of all the DNA, just the CDR3 is kept, 45 bases in frame from base 1. The junction shows trimming of 8 bases on V and 5 bases on J, and the gene matches do not reach 6 bases of it. From a lookup of the germline V gene, CDR1 and CDR2 are SNHLY and FYNNEI. To note about this clone: Its target antigen remains unknown. Base qualities are not at hand, and no much larger clone is one base apart.

Libraries were made using the immunoSEQ multiplex PCR assay. For the multiplex PCR, a mixture combining 60 forward primers for TCR Vbeta segments and 13 reverse primers for TCR Jbeta segments was used. The CDR3 region of rearranged TCR beta genes was amplified from genomic DNA with a multiplex PCR assay. Amplified TCR beta libraries were sequenced as 87-base-pair reads on the Illumina HiSeq System. The published analysis was carried out like this. A later analysis tallied roughly 76 million unique TCR beta chains across the 666 repertoires, and some 12 million of those chains were shared by two or more donors. Raw reads were error-corrected and collapsed into unique sequences by a nearest-neighbor algorithm in which closely related sequences were merged to remove PCR and sequencing errors. V, D and J gene segments were assigned by aligning CDR3 sequences to IMGT reference sequences. For a sequence to be retained, a match of at least six nucleotides to both a V gene segment and a J gene segment was required. A rearrangement was called productive if the CDR3 had no stop codons and remained in frame with V and J, and every other rearrangement was called non-productive. CDR3 was defined by IMGT convention, running from the second conserved V-encoded cysteine to the conserved J-encoded phenylalanine. Sequences without an unambiguous match to a single V gene segment were excluded from the earlier analysis of a few hundred of the donors. An earlier analysis of several hundred of the donors called V segments functional above 56.7% productive rearrangements and segregating when the between-donor standard deviation exceeded 5%. To diagnose cytomegalovirus status from the catalog of TCR beta chain sequences, a statistical classification framework was built. In a later analysis, TCR nucleotide sequences were compared against IMGT/GENE-DB human TR gene sequences so that V and J genes could be assigned. In a later analysis, CDR3 sequences and most-parsimonious VDJ recombination scenarios were assigned using the TCRdist pipeline. In a later analysis, each TCR beta chain was defined by its CDR3 amino acid sequence together with its V-gene family, and reads lacking a unique V-gene family were excluded. As a way to deal with suspected cross-contamination and a sequencing artifact, a later analysis dropped 450 to 600 nucleotide sequences that were highly shared and had low generation probability. For each public chain, a later analysis derived a clonal expansion index from normalized ranks of inferred template counts within each repertoire. Generation probabilities in a later analysis came from a VDJ recombination model fitted to out-of-frame rearrangements, and those results were checked against IGoR. In a later analysis, hypergeometric tests were used to score TCR-TCR, TCR-HLA and TCR-CMV co-occurrence, with a repertoire-size bias correction applied to TCR pairs. In a later analysis, false discovery rates were estimated by permuting HLA or CMV assignments 20 times. A later analysis grouped co-occurring TCRs with DBSCAN, adding TCRdist sequence similarity when clustering within HLA-allele-positive subsets. Repertoires with fewer than 30,000 or more than 120,000 public chains were left out of co-occurrence clustering, as were five repertoires with anomalous nucleotide sharing. TCRdb took over this immuneACCESS table, retaining in-frame rearrangements with V and J assigned. Such tables are incomplete; in checked studies, under half of the missing clones stem from an unresolved V gene, and the remainder is unexplained. The V and J calls and clone size are taken from that table; D and trimming were inferred from the DNA. A total of about 62,000 clones appear in this sample, about 87% of them only once. The biggest ten clones account for 1.4% of the sample.

The V and J genes are TRBV2 and TRBJ2-4; TRBD2 fits 13 bases in the junction. The sequencing input was PBMCs. This TCR came from a man between 18 and 35 years old in good health and CMV-seronegative. The CDR3 region has the sequence CASFGLAGDQNIQYF. DNA sequence: TGTGCCAGCTTTGGACTAGCGGGGGACCAAAACATTCAGTACTTC. With the portions outside the CDR3 filled from the reference TRBV2 and TRBJ2-4 genes, the complete variable region becomes EPEVTQTPSHQVTQMGQEVILRCVPISNHLYFYWYRQILGQKVEFLVSFYNNEISEKSEIFDDQFSVERPDGSNFTLKIRSTKLEDSAMYFCASFGLAGDQNIQYFGAGTRLSVL.